This entry concerns a single T cell receptor beta chain. Its specificity is unknown. Trimming took off 4 bases at V and 6 bases at J, with 13 bases between the two ends. The CDR3 consists of 13 residues. Germline CDR1 GTSNPN, CDR2 SVGIG (reference sequence). The data are from a study of OX40 agonist ivuxolimab in advanced cancers. Study information: Hepatocellular carcinoma, melanoma, renal cell or head and neck cancer occurred in dose-escalation patients. Study observations and caveats: Some nonresponders additionally presented with little normalized T-cell clonal expansion.

Here immunoSEQ multiplex PCR was the method, and the copy in TCRdb shows in-frame clones only, minus some. The repertoire holds around 80,000 clones, roughly 92% seen once, with 0.55% to 0.65% in the top ten. The TCR was taken from an adult with an advanced solid tumor such as melanoma, head and neck, liver or kidney cancer. The J gene is TRBJ2-1, the V gene TRBV30; tentative D call: TRBD1 (6 bases). The sample was CD4+ or CD8+ T cells sorted from blood, taken in a trial of the OX40 agonist ivuxolimab. CDR3 protein: CAWTRGGRNEQFF. In DNA form, the CDR3 reads TGTGCCTGGACCAGGGGCGGCCGCAATGAGCAGTTCTTC.